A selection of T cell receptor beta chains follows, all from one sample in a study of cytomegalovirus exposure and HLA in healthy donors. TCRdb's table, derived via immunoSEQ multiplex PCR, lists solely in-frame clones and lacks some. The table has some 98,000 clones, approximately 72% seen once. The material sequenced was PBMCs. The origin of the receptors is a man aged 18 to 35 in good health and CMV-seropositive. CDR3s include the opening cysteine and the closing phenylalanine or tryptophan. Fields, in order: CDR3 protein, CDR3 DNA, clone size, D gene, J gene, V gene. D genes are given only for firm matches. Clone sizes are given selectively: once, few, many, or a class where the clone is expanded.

CDR3 protein: CASSLPAGRGGGEQYF
CDR3 DNA: TGTGCCAGCAGCTTACCGGCAGGACGGGGGGGTGGCGAGCAGTACTTC
clone size: few
D gene: TRBD2
J gene: TRBJ2-7
V gene: TRBV7-9

CDR3 protein: CASSPIDSRNYGYTF
CDR3 DNA: TGTGCCAGCTCACCAATCGACAGCCGTAACTATGGCTACACCTTC
clone size: NA
D gene: NA
J gene: TRBJ1-2
V gene: TRBV18

CDR3 protein: CASSVRPGQRGPNYGYTF
CDR3 DNA: TGTGCCAGCAGTGTACGACCGGGACAGAGGGGCCCGAACTATGGCTACACCTTC
clone size: NA
D gene: TRBD1
J gene: TRBJ1-2
V gene: TRBV27

CDR3 protein: CAISDPRDRGNEQFF
CDR3 DNA: TGTGCCATCAGTGACCCGAGGGACAGGGGGAATGAGCAGTTCTTC
clone size: NA
D gene: TRBD1
J gene: TRBJ2-1
V gene: TRBV10-3

CDR3 protein: CASSPDRPNEQYF
CDR3 DNA: TGCGCCAGCAGCCCGGACAGGCCGAACGAGCAGTACTTC
clone size: NA
D gene: TRBD1
J gene: TRBJ2-7
V gene: TRBV5-1

CDR3 protein: CASSFRDRPYNEQFF
CDR3 DNA: TGTGCCAGCAGTTTCCGGGACAGACCATACAATGAGCAGTTCTTC
clone size: NA
D gene: TRBD1
J gene: TRBJ2-1
V gene: TRBV28

CDR3 protein: CASSLGQGRYEQYF
CDR3 DNA: TGTGCCAGCAGCTTGGGCCAGGGGCGCTACGAGCAGTACTTC
clone size: NA
D gene: NA
J gene: TRBJ2-7
V gene: TRBV5-4

CDR3 protein: CASSDTGTGMFTEAFF
CDR3 DNA: TGTGCCAGTAGTGATACCGGGACAGGGATGTTCACTGAAGCTTTCTTT
clone size: NA
D gene: TRBD1
J gene: TRBJ1-1
V gene: TRBV19

CDR3 protein: CASSLERGGRSTGELFF
CDR3 DNA: TGCGCCAGCAGCTTAGAGCGGGGGGGCCGGTCGACCGGGGAGCTGTTTTTT
clone size: few
D gene: TRBD2
J gene: TRBJ2-2
V gene: TRBV5-1

CDR3 protein: CASSYSIQAYEQYF
CDR3 DNA: TGTGCCAGCAGTTACTCGATACAGGCCTACGAGCAGTACTTC
clone size: NA
D gene: NA
J gene: TRBJ2-7
V gene: TRBV6-5

CDR3 protein: CASSPQGTEAFF
CDR3 DNA: TGTGCCAGCTCACCACAGGGGACTGAAGCTTTCTTT
clone size: NA
D gene: NA
J gene: TRBJ1-1
V gene: TRBV18

CDR3 protein: CASSGGQGFLFNTGELFF
CDR3 DNA: TGTGCCAGCAGCGGGGGACAGGGGTTTCTCTTTAACACCGGGGAGCTGTTTTTT
clone size: NA
D gene: TRBD1
J gene: TRBJ2-2
V gene: TRBV5-6

CDR3 protein: CASSELRQGVREQYF
CDR3 DNA: TGTGCCAGCAGTGAGTTGAGGCAGGGGGTTCGCGAGCAGTACTTC
clone size: few
D gene: TRBD1
J gene: TRBJ2-7
V gene: TRBV2

CDR3 protein: CASNLPGTGGPENEQFF
CDR3 DNA: TGTGCCAGCAACCTCCCGGGGACGGGGGGGCCAGAGAATGAGCAGTTCTTC
clone size: once
D gene: TRBD2
J gene: TRBJ2-1
V gene: TRBV4-2

CDR3 protein: CATRGARGRSGELFF
CDR3 DNA: TGTGCCACACGCGGGGCGCGGGGGAGGTCCGGGGAGCTGTTTTTT
clone size: few
D gene: TRBD2
J gene: TRBJ2-2
V gene: TRBV28

CDR3 protein: CASSLSETREQFF
CDR3 DNA: TGTGCCAGCAGCTTATCCGAAACGCGGGAGCAGTTCTTC
clone size: NA
D gene: NA
J gene: TRBJ2-1
V gene: TRBV7-9

CDR3 protein: CASSFNILAGGSGSAGELFF
CDR3 DNA: TGTGCCAGCAGCTTCAACATCCTAGCGGGGGGTTCTGGGTCCGCCGGGGAGCTGTTTTTT
clone size: once
D gene: TRBD2
J gene: TRBJ2-2
V gene: TRBV13

CDR3 protein: CASSPGTRRSGANVLTF
CDR3 DNA: TGTGCCAGTAGTCCCGGGACTAGACGATCTGGGGCCAACGTCCTGACTTTC
clone size: once
D gene: TRBD2
J gene: TRBJ2-6
V gene: TRBV19

CDR3 protein: CACGRDRDQPQHF
CDR3 DNA: TGTGCCTGCGGCCGGGACAGAGATCAGCCCCAGCATTTT
clone size: NA
D gene: TRBD1
J gene: TRBJ1-5
V gene: TRBV6-1

CDR3 protein: CASSSGRGRARPSDQYF
CDR3 DNA: TGCGCCAGCAGCTCCGGGAGGGGGCGGGCCAGGCCCTCGGACCAGTACTTC
clone size: few
D gene: NA
J gene: TRBJ2-5
V gene: TRBV5-1

CDR3 protein: CASSGYSGLMGGEQFF
CDR3 DNA: TGCGCCAGCAGCGGATATTCGGGACTCATGGGGGGGGAGCAGTTCTTC
clone size: NA
D gene: TRBD2
J gene: TRBJ2-1
V gene: TRBV5-1

CDR3 protein: CASSQDRDGNTIYF
CDR3 DNA: TGCGCCAGCAGCCAGGACAGGGATGGAAACACCATATATTTT
clone size: NA
D gene: TRBD1
J gene: TRBJ1-3
V gene: TRBV5-1

CDR3 protein: CASSDSKLAGGIIQVHNEQFF
CDR3 DNA: TGCGCCAGCAGTGACTCCAAACTAGCGGGGGGGATCATTCAGGTCCACAATGAGCAGTTCTTC
clone size: few
D gene: TRBD2
J gene: TRBJ2-1
V gene: TRBV10-1

CDR3 protein: CASSVQGTTEAFF
CDR3 DNA: TGTGCCAGCAGCGTACAGGGTACCACTGAAGCTTTCTTT
clone size: NA
D gene: NA
J gene: TRBJ1-1
V gene: TRBV7-6

CDR3 protein: CASSLESSGGRETGELFF
CDR3 DNA: TGTGCCAGCAGCTTAGAGTCTAGCGGGGGGAGAGAGACCGGGGAGCTGTTTTTT
clone size: NA
D gene: TRBD2
J gene: TRBJ2-2
V gene: TRBV7-2

CDR3 protein: CASSLITAGPREKLFF
CDR3 DNA: TGTGCCAGCAGTTTAATAACCGCGGGACCTCGTGAAAAACTGTTTTTT
clone size: NA
D gene: NA
J gene: TRBJ1-4
V gene: TRBV28

CDR3 protein: CASSDDRGLDTEAFF
CDR3 DNA: TGTGCCAGCAGCGACGACAGGGGACTGGACACTGAAGCTTTCTTT
clone size: once
D gene: TRBD1
J gene: TRBJ1-1
V gene: TRBV7-9

CDR3 protein: CASSGFYRVNTGELFF
CDR3 DNA: TGTGCCAGCAGCGGTTTCTACAGGGTGAACACCGGGGAGCTGTTTTTT
clone size: once
D gene: NA
J gene: TRBJ2-2
V gene: TRBV9

CDR3 protein: CASSESRLAGRETQYF
CDR3 DNA: TGCGCCAGCAGTGAGTCCCGACTAGCGGGGCGGGAGACCCAGTACTTC
clone size: NA
D gene: TRBD2
J gene: TRBJ2-5
V gene: TRBV10-1

CDR3 protein: CASSLSTGDSPLHF
CDR3 DNA: TGTGCCAGCAGTTTGTCGACAGGCGATTCACCCCTCCACTTT
clone size: once
D gene: NA
J gene: TRBJ1-6
V gene: TRBV28

CDR3 protein: CASTGSSSVLDTEAFF
CDR3 DNA: TGTGCCAGTACCGGTTCCTCCTCGGTCTTGGACACTGAAGCTTTCTTT
clone size: NA
D gene: NA
J gene: TRBJ1-1
V gene: TRBV7-9

CDR3 protein: CASSLGGTGLREQYF
CDR3 DNA: TGCGCCAGCAGCTTGGGAGGGACAGGGCTGCGCGAGCAGTACTTC
clone size: NA
D gene: TRBD1
J gene: TRBJ2-7
V gene: TRBV5-1

CDR3 protein: CSATGGQGTDTQYF
CDR3 DNA: TGCAGCGCCACGGGGGGGCAAGGCACAGATACGCAGTATTTT
clone size: NA
D gene: TRBD2
J gene: TRBJ2-3
V gene: TRBV29-1

CDR3 protein: CAGSAGVGSTEAFF
CDR3 DNA: TGTGCCGGCAGTGCTGGAGTGGGGAGCACTGAAGCTTTCTTT
clone size: NA
D gene: NA
J gene: TRBJ1-1
V gene: TRBV6-4

CDR3 protein: CAWSSLGQGSNEQFF
CDR3 DNA: TGTGCCTGGAGTTCTCTCGGACAGGGGAGCAATGAGCAGTTCTTC
clone size: NA
D gene: TRBD1
J gene: TRBJ2-1
V gene: TRBV30

CDR3 protein: CASSPVSPGGAYSPLHF
CDR3 DNA: TGTGCCAGCAGTCCCGTTAGCCCAGGGGGCGCGTATTCACCCCTCCACTTT
clone size: once
D gene: TRBD1
J gene: TRBJ1-6
V gene: TRBV28

CDR3 protein: CASSLRGNTDTQYF
CDR3 DNA: TGTGCCAGCAGCTTAAGGGGCAACACAGATACGCAGTATTTT
clone size: NA
D gene: NA
J gene: TRBJ2-3
V gene: TRBV7-9

CDR3 protein: CASSVGSSYEQYF
CDR3 DNA: TGTGCCAGCAGCGTAGGTAGTTCCTACGAGCAGTACTTC
clone size: NA
D gene: NA
J gene: TRBJ2-7
V gene: TRBV9

CDR3 protein: CSVEGRQGVTEAFF
CDR3 DNA: TGCAGCGTTGAAGGGAGACAGGGAGTCACTGAAGCTTTCTTT
clone size: NA
D gene: TRBD1
J gene: TRBJ1-1
V gene: TRBV29-1

CDR3 protein: CASSLDRGNYGYTF
CDR3 DNA: TGCGCCAGCAGCTTGGACAGGGGGAACTATGGCTACACCTTC
clone size: NA
D gene: TRBD1
J gene: TRBJ1-2
V gene: TRBV5-1

CDR3 protein: CASSFFVHAGAHEQYF
CDR3 DNA: TGTGCCAGCAGCTTTTTTGTCCACGCGGGGGCCCACGAGCAGTACTTC
clone size: NA
D gene: NA
J gene: TRBJ2-7
V gene: TRBV7-6

CDR3 protein: CASSMSQGRQPQHF
CDR3 DNA: TGTGCCAGTAGTATGTCACAGGGTCGCCAGCCCCAGCATTTT
clone size: NA
D gene: NA
J gene: TRBJ1-5
V gene: TRBV19

CDR3 protein: CASSVEANTPRRGNEQFF
CDR3 DNA: TGTGCCAGCAGCGTAGAAGCCAATACGCCCCGGCGGGGGAATGAGCAGTTCTTC
clone size: NA
D gene: TRBD2
J gene: TRBJ2-1
V gene: TRBV9